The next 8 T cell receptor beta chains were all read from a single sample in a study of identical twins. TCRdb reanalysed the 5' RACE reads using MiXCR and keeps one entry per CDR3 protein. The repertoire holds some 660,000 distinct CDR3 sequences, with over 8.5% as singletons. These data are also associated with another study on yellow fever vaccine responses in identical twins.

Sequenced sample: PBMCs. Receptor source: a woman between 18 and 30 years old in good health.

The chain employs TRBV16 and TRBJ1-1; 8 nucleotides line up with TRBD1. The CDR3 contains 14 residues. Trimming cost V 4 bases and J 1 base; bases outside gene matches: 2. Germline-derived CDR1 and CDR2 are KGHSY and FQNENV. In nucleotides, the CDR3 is TGTGCCAGCAGCCCCAGGGGGCGGAACACTGAAGCTTTCTTT. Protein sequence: CASSPRGRNTEAFF.

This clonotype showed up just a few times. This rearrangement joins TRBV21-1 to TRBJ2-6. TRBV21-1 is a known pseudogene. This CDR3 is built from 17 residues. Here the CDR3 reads CASSKKSVRRGANVLTF. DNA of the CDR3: TGTGCCAGCAGCAAAAAGTCAGTTCGCAGAGGTGCCAACGTCCTGACTTTC.

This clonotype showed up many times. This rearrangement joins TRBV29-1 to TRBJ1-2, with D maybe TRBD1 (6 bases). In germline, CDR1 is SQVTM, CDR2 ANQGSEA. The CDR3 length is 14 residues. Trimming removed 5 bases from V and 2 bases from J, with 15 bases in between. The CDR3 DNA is TGCAGCGTTCTACCCCAACAGGGAAACTATGGCTACACCTTC. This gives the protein CSVLPQQGNYGYTF.

CDR3: CAWKHRTGYPNTEAFF. In DNA form, the CDR3 reads TGTGCCTGGAAACACAGAACAGGGTACCCTAACACTGAAGCTTTCTTT. The rearrangement joins TRBV30 to TRBJ1-1; TRBD1 might be the D (6 bases). CDR1 is GTSNPN and CDR2 is SVGIG in the germline V gene (reference sequence). V dropped 4 bases and J dropped 2 bases, with 20 bases sitting between them. This CDR3 is built from 16 residues. Looking up the rest from reference TRBV30 and TRBJ1-1 gives the full variable domain: SQTIHQWPATLVQPVGSPLSLECTVEGTSNPNLYWYRQAAGRGLQLLFYSVGIGQISSEVPQNLSASRPQDRQFILSSKKLLLSDSGFYLCAWKHRTGYPNTEAFFGQGTRLTVV.

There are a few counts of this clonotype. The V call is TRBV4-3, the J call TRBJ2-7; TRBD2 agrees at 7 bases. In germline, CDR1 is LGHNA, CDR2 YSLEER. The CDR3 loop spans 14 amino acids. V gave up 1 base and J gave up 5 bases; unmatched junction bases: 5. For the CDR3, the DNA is TGCGCCAGCAGCCAAGGGGGAGGGAGCCACGAGCAGTACTTC. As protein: CASSQGGGSHEQYF.

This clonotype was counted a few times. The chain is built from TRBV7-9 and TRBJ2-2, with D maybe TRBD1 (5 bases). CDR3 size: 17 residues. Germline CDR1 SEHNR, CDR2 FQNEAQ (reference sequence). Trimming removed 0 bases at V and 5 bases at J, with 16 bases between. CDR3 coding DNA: TGTGCCAGCAGCTTAGCGAAGACAGAGTCTCGGACCGGGGAGCTGTTTTTT. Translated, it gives CASSLAKTESRTGELFF.

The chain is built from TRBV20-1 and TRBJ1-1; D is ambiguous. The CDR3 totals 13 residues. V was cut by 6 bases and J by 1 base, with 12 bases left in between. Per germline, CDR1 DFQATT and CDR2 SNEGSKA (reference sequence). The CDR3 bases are TGCAGTGCACCTGGACCGACGAACACTGAAGCTTTCTTT. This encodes CSAPGPTNTEAFF.

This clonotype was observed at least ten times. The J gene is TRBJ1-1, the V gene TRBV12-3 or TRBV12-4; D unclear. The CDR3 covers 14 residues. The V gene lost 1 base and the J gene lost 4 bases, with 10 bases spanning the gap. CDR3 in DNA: TGTGCCAGCAGTTTAGGGGAGGGAGGCACTGAAGCTTTCTTT. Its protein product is CASSLGEGGTEAFF.